This entry concerns a single T cell receptor (beta chain). What it recognizes is unknown. During the collection period, no donor immune events like infections were recorded. This sample is drawn from a study of identifying expanded T cells in peripheral blood. General observations from the study: Over two and four weeks, about 16 and 19 clones changed, versus around 1.2 between replicates. Two-week clone count variance significantly increased as total template count grew.

The data were produced by immunoSEQ multiplex PCR, yet TCRdb's version contains in-frame clones alone and is incomplete. The sample contains around 76,000 clones, 85% to 90% of which appear only once. The V end was cut by 6 bases, the J end by 9 bases, with 15 bases between. CDR3 length equals 12 residues. Looked up from germline, CDR1 is MNHEY and CDR2 is SVGAGI. Sequencing input: blood. This sequence was found in a person aged 18-70 years in good health. V is TRBV6-5 and J is TRBJ2-7, with D tentatively TRBD1 or TRBD2 (5 bases each). CDR3 nucleotides: TGTGCCAGCAGACGGACGCTGGGACCGCAGTACTTC. Translating gives CASRRTLGPQYF.